This T cell receptor (beta chain) was captured in a study of beta chain features in type 1 diabetes. Sequencing targeted expressed TCRB transcripts, as all isolated RNA had been reverse transcribed. Some clones are missing from TCRdb's copy, which holds only in-frame ones; the method was immunoSEQ multiplex PCR. This table has over 350,000 clones, about 15% appearing once. Germline-derived CDR1 and CDR2 are SEHNR and FQNEAQ (reference sequence). The CDR3 consists of 12 residues. Trimming removed 4 bases at V and 4 bases at J, with 7 bases between. Material: naive CD4+ T cells from blood. This chain joins TRBV7-9 and TRBJ1-1; D remains ambiguous. This sequence originates from a woman younger than 35 in good health. The CDR3 spells CASSSLTTEAFF. CDR3 nucleotide sequence: TGTGCCAGCAGCTCTCTAACCACTGAAGCTTTCTTT.